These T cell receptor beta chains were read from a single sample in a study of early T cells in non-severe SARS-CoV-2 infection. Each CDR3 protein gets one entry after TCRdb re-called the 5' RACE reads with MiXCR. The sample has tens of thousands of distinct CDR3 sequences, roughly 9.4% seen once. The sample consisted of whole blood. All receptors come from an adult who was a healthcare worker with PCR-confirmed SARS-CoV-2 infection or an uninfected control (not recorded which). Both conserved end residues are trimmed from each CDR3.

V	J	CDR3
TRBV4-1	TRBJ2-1	ASSQSGLAGDDEQF
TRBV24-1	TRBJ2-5	ATSDSPDQETQY
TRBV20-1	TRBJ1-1	SARQGGGTEAF
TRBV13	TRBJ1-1	ASSIHRENTEAF
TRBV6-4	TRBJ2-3	ASSDSAGSDTQY
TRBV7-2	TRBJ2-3	ASSTTSGFFSTDTQY
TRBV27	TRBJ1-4	ASSLQGAGEKLF
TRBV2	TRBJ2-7	ASSESQGREQY
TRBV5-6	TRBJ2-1	ASSLRGGSGNEQF
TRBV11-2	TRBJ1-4	ASSRQRLNEKLF
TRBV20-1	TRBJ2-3	SASGKASWGTDTQY